The T cell receptor beta chain under discussion was sequenced for a study of blood T cell repertoires in COVID-19. Study at large: Collection of acute and convalescent COVID-19 samples took place in the United States, Italy and Spain.

Trimming removed 6 bases at V and 7 bases at J, with 12 bases between. The CDR3 is 12 residues long. Profiled with immunoSEQ multiplex PCR; TCRdb holds only in-frame clones, not every one. The sample holds about 220,000 clones, almost 90% seen once. Grouping used clinical history reported by participants in a survey and questionnaire. The chain carries TRBV12-3 or TRBV12-4 and TRBJ1-1, with TRBD1 as a possible D gene (5 bases). This clonotype originated in a man aged 25 to 45 who had been exposed to COVID-19. Sequenced sample: PBMCs or T cells enriched from blood (not recorded which). CDR3 loop: CASRGVGHEAFF. CDR3 DNA: TGTGCCAGCAGAGGGGTGGGGCATGAAGCTTTCTTT.